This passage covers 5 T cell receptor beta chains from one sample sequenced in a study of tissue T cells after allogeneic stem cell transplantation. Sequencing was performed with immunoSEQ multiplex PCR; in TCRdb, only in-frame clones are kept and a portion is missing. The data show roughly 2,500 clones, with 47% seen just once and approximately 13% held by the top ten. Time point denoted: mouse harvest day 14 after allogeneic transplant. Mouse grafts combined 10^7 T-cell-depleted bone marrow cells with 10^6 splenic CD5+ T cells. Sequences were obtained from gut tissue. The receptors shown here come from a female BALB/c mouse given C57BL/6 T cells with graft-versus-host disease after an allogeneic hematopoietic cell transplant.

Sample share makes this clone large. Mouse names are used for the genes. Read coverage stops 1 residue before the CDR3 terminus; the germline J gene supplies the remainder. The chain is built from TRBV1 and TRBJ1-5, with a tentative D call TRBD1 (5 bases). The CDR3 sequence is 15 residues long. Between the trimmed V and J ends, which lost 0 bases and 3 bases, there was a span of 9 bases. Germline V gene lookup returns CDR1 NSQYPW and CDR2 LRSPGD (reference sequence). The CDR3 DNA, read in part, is TGCACCTGCAGTGCAGATCGAAGGGGCAACCAGGCTCCGCTT. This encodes CTCSADRRGNQAPL. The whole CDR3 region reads CTCSADRRGNQAPLF.

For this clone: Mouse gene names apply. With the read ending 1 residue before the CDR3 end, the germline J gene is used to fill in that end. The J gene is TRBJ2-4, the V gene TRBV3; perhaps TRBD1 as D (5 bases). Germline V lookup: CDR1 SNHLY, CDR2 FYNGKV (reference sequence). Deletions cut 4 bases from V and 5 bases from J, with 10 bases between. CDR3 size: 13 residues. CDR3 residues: CASSSTVVNTLYF. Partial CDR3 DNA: TGTGCCAGCAGCTCGACAGTAGTAAACACCTTGTAC. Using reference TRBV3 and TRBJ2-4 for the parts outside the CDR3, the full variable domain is GPKVLQIPSHQIIDMGQMVTLNCDPVSNHLYFYWYKQILGQQMEFLVNFYNGKVMEKSKLFKDQFSVERPDGSYFTLKIQPTALEDSAVYFCASSSTVVNTLYFGAGTRLSVL.

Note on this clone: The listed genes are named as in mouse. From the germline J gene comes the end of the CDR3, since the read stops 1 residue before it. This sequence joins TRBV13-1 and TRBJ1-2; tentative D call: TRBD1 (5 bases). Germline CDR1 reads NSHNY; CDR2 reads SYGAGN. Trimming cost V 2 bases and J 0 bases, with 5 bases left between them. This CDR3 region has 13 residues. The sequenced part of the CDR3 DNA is TGTGCCAGCAGTGAGACAGCAAACTCCGACTACACC. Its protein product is CASSETANSDYT. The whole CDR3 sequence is CASSETANSDYTF.

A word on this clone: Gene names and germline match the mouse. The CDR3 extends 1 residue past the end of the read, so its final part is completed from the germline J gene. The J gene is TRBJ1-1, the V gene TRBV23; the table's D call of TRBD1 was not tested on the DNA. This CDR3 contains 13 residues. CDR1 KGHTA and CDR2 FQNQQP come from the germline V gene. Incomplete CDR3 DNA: TGCTCCAGCAGTCAGGGACAGAACACAGAAGTCTTC. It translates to CSSSQGQNTEVF. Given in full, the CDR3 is CSSSQGQNTEVFF.

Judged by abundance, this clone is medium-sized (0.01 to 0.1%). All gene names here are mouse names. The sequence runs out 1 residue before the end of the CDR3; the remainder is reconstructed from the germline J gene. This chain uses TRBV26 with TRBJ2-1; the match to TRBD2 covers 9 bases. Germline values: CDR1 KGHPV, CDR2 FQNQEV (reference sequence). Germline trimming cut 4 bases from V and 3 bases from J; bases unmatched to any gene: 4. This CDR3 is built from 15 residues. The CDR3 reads CASSPWGGSYAEQFF. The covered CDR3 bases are TGTGCCAGCAGTCCCTGGGGGGGGAGCTATGCTGAGCAGTTC.